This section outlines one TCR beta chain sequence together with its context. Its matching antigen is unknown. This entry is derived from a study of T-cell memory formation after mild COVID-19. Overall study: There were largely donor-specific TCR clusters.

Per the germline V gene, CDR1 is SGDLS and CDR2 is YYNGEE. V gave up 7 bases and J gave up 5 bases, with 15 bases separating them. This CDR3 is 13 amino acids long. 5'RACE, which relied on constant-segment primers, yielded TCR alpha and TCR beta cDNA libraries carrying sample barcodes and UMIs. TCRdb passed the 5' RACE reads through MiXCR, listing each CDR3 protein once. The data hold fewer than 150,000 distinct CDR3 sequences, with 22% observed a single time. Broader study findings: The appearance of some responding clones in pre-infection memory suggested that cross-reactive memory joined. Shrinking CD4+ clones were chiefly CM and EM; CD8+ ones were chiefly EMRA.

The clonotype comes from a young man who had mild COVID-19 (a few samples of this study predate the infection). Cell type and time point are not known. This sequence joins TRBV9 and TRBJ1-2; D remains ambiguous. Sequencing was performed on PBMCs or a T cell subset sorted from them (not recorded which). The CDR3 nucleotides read TGTGCCAGCTCGAGGGAGGCAATTTATGGCTACACCTTC. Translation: CASSREAIYGYTF.